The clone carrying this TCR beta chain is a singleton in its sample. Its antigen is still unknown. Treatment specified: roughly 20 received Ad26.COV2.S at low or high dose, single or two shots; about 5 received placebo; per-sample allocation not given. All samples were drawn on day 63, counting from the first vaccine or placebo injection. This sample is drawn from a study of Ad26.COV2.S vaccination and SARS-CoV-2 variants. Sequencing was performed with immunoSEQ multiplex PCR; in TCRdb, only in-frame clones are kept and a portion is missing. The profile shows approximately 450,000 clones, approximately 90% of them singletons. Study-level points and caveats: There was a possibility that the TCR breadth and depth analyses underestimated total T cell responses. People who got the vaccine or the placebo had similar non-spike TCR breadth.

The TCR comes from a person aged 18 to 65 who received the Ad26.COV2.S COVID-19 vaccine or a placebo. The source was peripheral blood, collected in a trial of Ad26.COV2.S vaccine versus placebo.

CDR3 sequence: CASSHRGLFSEQYF. CDR3 bases: TGTGCCAGCAGCCACCGGGGCCTATTTTCGGAGCAGTACTTC. The genes are TRBV5-6 and TRBJ2-7, with D possibly called TRBD1 or TRBD2 (5 bases each). Between the trimmed V and J ends, which lost 4 bases and 7 bases, there was a span of 18 bases. From germline, CDR1 is SGHDT and CDR2 YYEEEE. The CDR3 runs 14 residues.